The rows below give T cell receptor beta chains drawn from one sample of a study of T cell responses to AZD1222 COVID-19 vaccine. TCRdb's copy holds only in-frame clones and misses some; the assay was immunoSEQ multiplex PCR. The sample includes 140,000 to 150,000 clones, 85% to 90% of them seen just once. The sample here was peripheral blood, taken on day 0 of AZD1222 vaccination. The receptors derive from an adult in good health. Both conserved end residues are part of each CDR3. The D gene is left open where the match is weak. Clone size, where shown, is once, few, many, or a class for clones that have expanded.

CDR3	DNA	size	V	J	length	D
CASSTKGQGKNTEAFF	TGTGCCAGCAGCACTAAAGGACAGGGGAAAAACACTGAAGCTTTCTTT	few	TRBV6-2/TRBV6-3	TRBJ1-1	16	TRBD1
CASSFGPDRSNTGELFF	TGTGCCAGCAGCTTCGGACCTGACAGGTCGAACACCGGGGAGCTGTTTTTT	NA	TRBV7-3	TRBJ2-2	17	NA
CASSQDPAYSNQPQHF	TGTGCCAGCAGCCAAGACCCGGCATATAGCAATCAGCCCCAGCATTTT	NA	TRBV4-2	TRBJ1-5	16	NA
CASSHGTGRNEQYF	TGTGCCAGCAGCCACGGGACAGGCAGGAACGAGCAGTACTTC	NA	TRBV11-1	TRBJ2-7	14	TRBD1
CASSYGHRGPGTEAFF	TGTGCCAGCAGTTATGGGCACAGGGGGCCGGGGACTGAAGCTTTCTTT	NA	TRBV6-5	TRBJ1-1	16	TRBD1
CASSIRPDNEQFF	TGTGCCAGCAGCATCAGACCAGACAATGAGCAGTTCTTC	NA	TRBV7-3	TRBJ2-1	13	NA
CASSPQGTGNTIYF	TGCGCCAGCAGCCCACAGGGAACTGGAAACACCATATATTTT	NA	TRBV5-1	TRBJ1-3	14	NA
CASSILTTNYGYTF	TGTGCCAGTAGTATATTAACAACTAACTATGGCTACACCTTC	NA	TRBV19	TRBJ1-2	14	NA
CATSNWAPRQGASETQYF	TGTGCCACCAGCAATTGGGCCCCGAGACAGGGGGCTTCGGAGACCCAGTACTTC	NA	TRBV15	TRBJ2-5	18	TRBD1
CASSVQGSHGYTF	TGTGCCAGCAGCGTACAGGGAAGTCATGGCTACACCTTC	few	TRBV9	TRBJ1-2	13	NA
CASSLTGWSTDTQYF	TGCGCCAGCAGCTTGACAGGGTGGAGCACAGATACGCAGTATTTT	NA	TRBV5-1	TRBJ2-3	15	NA
CATSSGAGGLQYF	TGTGCCACCAGTTCCGGTGCGGGGGGACTACAGTATTTT	NA	TRBV15	TRBJ2-3	13	TRBD2
CASSEAGVTNTEAFF	TGTGCCAGCAGTGAAGCGGGCGTGACGAACACTGAAGCTTTCTTT	NA	TRBV6-1	TRBJ1-1	15	NA
CASGTVTSFYGYTF	TGTGCCAGCGGGACTGTCACTTCCTTCTATGGCTACACCTTC	NA	TRBV19	TRBJ1-2	14	NA
CATRGQSNTGELFF	TGTGCCACCAGGGGACAGTCGAACACCGGGGAGCTGTTTTTT	once	TRBV24-1	TRBJ2-2	14	TRBD1
CAVRQGARTGELFF	TGTGCCGTCCGACAGGGGGCGAGGACCGGGGAGCTGTTTTTT	NA	TRBV28	TRBJ2-2	14	TRBD1
CASSSPGSYYGYTF	TGTGCCAGCAGCTCCCCAGGAAGCTACTATGGCTACACCTTC	NA	TRBV28	TRBJ1-2	14	NA
CASSQGGQPQHF	TGTGCCAGCAGCCAAGGAGGTCAGCCCCAGCATTTT	NA	TRBV3-1/TRBV3-2	TRBJ1-5	12	NA
CASAGPEVALHF	TGTGCTAGCGCGGGCCCCGAGGTAGCCCTCCACTTT	NA	TRBV12-5	TRBJ1-6	12	NA
CASRERAAGANVLTF	TGTGCCAGTCGCGAACGGGCCGCTGGGGCCAACGTCCTGACTTTC	NA	TRBV5-4	TRBJ2-6	15	NA
CASSSGLITSTDTQYF	TGTGCCAGCAGCTCGGGACTCATTACTAGCACAGATACGCAGTATTTT	few	TRBV7-6	TRBJ2-3	16	NA
CASSFRDRAYGYTF	TGTGCCAGCAGTTTTCGTGACAGGGCCTATGGCTACACCTTC	NA	TRBV28	TRBJ1-2	14	TRBD1
CASSSGAGGPTDTQYF	TGTGCCAGCAGTTCAGGTGCGGGGGGACCCACAGATACGCAGTATTTT	NA	TRBV27	TRBJ2-3	16	TRBD2
CATRQGPNYEQYF	TGCGCCACTAGACAGGGCCCTAACTACGAGCAGTACTTC	once	TRBV5-1	TRBJ2-7	13	TRBD1
CSARQGAYTF	TGCAGTGCCCGACAGGGGGCCTATACCTTC	NA	TRBV20-1	TRBJ1-2	10	TRBD1
CASSKDPTSGRQMAGELFF	TGTGCCAGCAGCAAAGACCCGACTAGCGGGAGACAAATGGCCGGGGAGCTGTTTTTT	NA	TRBV4-2	TRBJ2-2	19	TRBD2
CASSQDLASLQQFF	TGTGCCAGCAGCCAAGATCTGGCCTCCCTCCAGCAGTTCTTC	NA	TRBV3-1/TRBV3-2	TRBJ2-1	14	NA
CAASDRALTGELFF	TGTGCCGCATCGGACAGGGCCCTCACCGGGGAGCTGTTTTTT	NA	TRBV7-8	TRBJ2-2	14	TRBD1
CASSGRRTGYYGYTF	TGTGCCAGCAGCGGACGAAGGACAGGGTACTATGGCTACACCTTC	NA	TRBV13	TRBJ1-2	15	TRBD1
CASSIGETQYF	TGTGCCAGCAGTATAGGAGAGACCCAGTACTTC	NA	TRBV12-3/TRBV12-4	TRBJ2-5	11	NA